These 26 T cell receptor beta chains share one sample of origin, sequenced in a study of shared clonotypes between healthy human individuals. Positively selected for CCR7, the CD45RO-negative cells used as naive CD8 cells excluded terminally differentiated effector memory CD45RA+ cells. The table came from immunoSEQ multiplex PCR; TCRdb's copy has only in-frame clones and leaves some out. The sample holds about 2.1 million clones, 85% to 95% seen once. The specimen sequenced was naive CD8+ T cells from PBMCs. These receptors all come from a man aged 18 to 29 in good health. Some clones in this sample may be carry-over from other donors' samples.

The rearrangement links TRBV28 to TRBJ1-1; tentatively, D is TRBD1 (6 bases). Germline assignment: CDR1 MDHEN and CDR2 SYDVKM. This CDR3 has 14 amino acids. V lost 10 bases and J lost 5, with 20 bases in between. CDR3 protein: CATDPLQGNTEAFF. CDR3 nucleotide sequence: TGTGCCACCGACCCTCTCCAGGGGAATACTGAAGCTTTCTTT.

The rearrangement uses TRBV4-1 and TRBJ1-4; D is unclear. The CDR3 totals 14 residues. Trimming stripped 0 bases from V and 10 bases from J, with 12 bases between. Looked up from germline, CDR1 is MGHRA and CDR2 is YSYEKL. The CDR3 loop is CASSQEDLEGKLFF. CDR3 coding DNA: TGCGCCAGCAGCCAAGAGGACTTAGAGGGAAAACTGTTTTTT.

The rearrangement uses TRBV6-1 and TRBJ1-5; D is undetermined. This CDR3 contains 16 residues. In germline, CDR1 is MNHNS, CDR2 SASEGT. Between the trimmed V and J ends, which lost 3 bases and 2 bases, there was a span of 14 bases. The CDR3 region has the DNA TGTGCCAGCAGTGATTTATCGGCAGGAGGCAATCAGCCCCAGCATTTT. Translated, it gives CASSDLSAGGNQPQHF.

This chain connects TRBV28 to TRBJ1-1; D unclear. V lost 5 bases, J lost 3 bases, and 10 bases lay in between. Per the germline V gene, CDR1 is MDHEN and CDR2 is SYDVKM. The CDR3 extends over 13 amino acids. The CDR3 loop reads CASSHRAYTEAFF. The CDR3 DNA reads as TGTGCCAGCAGTCATAGGGCTTACACTGAAGCTTTCTTT.

This chain connects TRBV7-9 to TRBJ1-3, with 7 nucleotides matching TRBD1. The CDR3 is 16 residues long. Germline lookup yields CDR1 SEHNR and CDR2 FQNEAQ (reference sequence). The V gene end was trimmed by 1 base and the J gene end by 2 bases; junction bases not matched to a gene: 5. The CDR3 DNA reads TGTGCCAGCAGCTTAGTGGCAGGGGGTCCTGGAAACACCATATATTTT. Translating gives CASSLVAGGPGNTIYF.

The chain carries TRBV28 and TRBJ2-3; no clear D gene. The CDR3 covers 19 residues. Germline V gene data show CDR1 as MDHEN and CDR2 as SYDVKM. V was pared by 1 base and J by 1 base, with 21 bases between. Here the CDR3 reads CASSLLSGVRIRRTDTQYF. CDR3 nucleotide sequence: TGTGCCAGCAGTTTATTATCTGGCGTCCGCATTAGGCGCACAGATACGCAGTATTTT.

The chain is built from TRBV9 and TRBJ1-2, with a weak D call TRBD1 (6 bases). V was clipped by 7 bases and J by 4 bases, with 20 bases between them. This CDR3 region has 15 residues. Germline lookup yields CDR1 SGDLS and CDR2 YYNGEE. The CDR3 loop is CASGPGGPPGYGYTF. CDR3 in DNA: TGTGCCAGCGGGCCGGGGGGCCCTCCCGGCTATGGCTACACCTTC.

The chain has TRBV7-9 and TRBJ2-5; D tentatively reads TRBD1 or TRBD2 (5 bases each). This CDR3 is built from 16 residues. The V and J ends lost 4 bases and 2 bases respectively, with 17 bases between them. Looked up from germline, CDR1 is SEHNR and CDR2 is FQNEAQ (reference sequence). CDR3 residues: CASSSSMDWGQETQYF. CDR3 in DNA: TGTGCCAGCAGCTCCTCTATGGATTGGGGGCAAGAGACCCAGTACTTC.

The chain combines TRBV4-3 with TRBJ2-3; 8 positions match TRBD1. With V trimmed by 4 bases and J by 1 base, 4 bases remained unmatched. The CDR3 extends over 15 amino acids. Germline-derived CDR1 and CDR2 are LGHNA and YSLEER. CDR3 DNA: TGCGCCAGCAGCCCCGACAGGGGCGGCACAGATACGCAGTATTTT. It translates to CASSPDRGGTDTQYF.

To note about this clone: The sample has other DNA sequences that encode this CDR3 too. The chain combines TRBV7-6 with TRBJ2-1; 15 bases fit TRBD2. CDR1 and CDR2 from the germline V gene are SGHVS and FNYEAQ. Trimming at V came to 5 bases and at J to 4 bases, leaving 6 bases not matched to a gene. CDR3 length: 17 amino acids. The CDR3 nucleotides are TGTGCCAGCAGCCAAGGACTAGCGGGAGGGCCGTACAATGAGCAGTTCTTC. Amino acid sequence: CASSQGLAGGPYNEQFF.

The chain uses TRBV11-3 and TRBJ2-5, with a tentative D call TRBD2 (6 bases). From germline, CDR1 is SGHNT and CDR2 YENEEA. The CDR3 is 16 residues long. V dropped 5 bases and J dropped 1 base, with 17 bases sitting between them. CDR3 in amino acids: CASSQSSGGLQETQYF. CDR3 bases: TGTGCCAGCAGCCAATCGAGTGGGGGACTCCAAGAGACCCAGTACTTC. Filled out from reference TRBV11-3 and TRBJ2-5, the complete variable domain reads EAGVVQSPRYKIIEKKQPVAFWCNPISGHNTLYWYLQNLGQGPELLIRYENEEAVDDSQLPKDRFSAERLKGVDSTLKIQPAELGDSAVYLCASSQSSGGLQETQYFGPGTRLLVL.

V and J are TRBV5-1 and TRBJ2-3; TRBD2 matches at 15 bases. V was pared by 0 bases and J by 4 bases, with 3 bases of the junction left unmatched. From germline, CDR1 is SGHRS and CDR2 YFSETQ. There are 17 residues in the CDR3. CDR3 protein: CASSLEGLAGGADTQYF. In DNA form, the CDR3 reads TGCGCCAGCAGCTTGGAGGGACTAGCGGGAGGAGCAGATACGCAGTATTTT.

This chain joins TRBV12-5 and TRBJ2-1; D possibly corresponds to TRBD1 (6 bases). Trimming removed 7 bases at V and 3 bases at J, with 16 bases between. Germline CDR1 reads LGHNT; CDR2 reads FRNRAP. The CDR3 contains 15 residues. CDR3 region: CASAASGTYYNEQFF. The CDR3, as DNA: TGTGCTAGTGCCGCCTCCGGGACATACTACAATGAGCAGTTCTTC.

The chain combines TRBV2 with TRBJ2-1; D not certain. The length of the CDR3 is 12 residues. V was shortened by 7 bases and J by 2 bases, with 6 bases between the two germline ends. Germline CDR1 and CDR2: SNHLY and FYNNEI. The CDR3 coding sequence is TGTGCCAGCATGCGGACCTACAATGAGCAGTTCTTC. Translation gives CASMRTYNEQFF.

V gene TRBV7-6 combines with J gene TRBJ2-7; 7 positions match TRBD2. Germline lookup yields CDR1 SGHVS and CDR2 FNYEAQ. The CDR3 consists of 15 residues. Unmatched junction bases numbered 8, after V lost 0 bases and J lost 6 bases. As DNA, the CDR3 is TGTGCCAGCAGCTTAGCGGGAGGGCCGGTTGGCGAGCAGTACTTC. This gives the protein CASSLAGGPVGEQYF. The complete variable domain, with remaining parts taken from reference TRBV7-6 and TRBJ2-7, reads GAGVSQSPRYKVTKRGQDVALRCDPISGHVSLYWYRQALGQGPEFLTYFNYEAQQDKSGLPNDRFSAERPEGSISTLTIQRTEQRDSAMYRCASSLAGGPVGEQYFGPGTRLTVT.

The rearrangement links TRBV27 to TRBJ2-1, with D possibly TRBD1 on 7 matching bases. CDR1 is MNHEY, CDR2 SMNVEV, per germline (reference sequence). Deletions cut 2 bases from V and 6 bases from J, with 14 bases between. CDR3 size: 15 residues. CDR3 DNA: TGTGCCAGCAGTTTACTGTCAGGGGGACTCAATGAGCAGTTCTTC. Translated: CASSLLSGGLNEQFF.

This chain uses TRBV6-1 with TRBJ2-7; the D is unclear. The germline V gene encodes CDR1 MNHNS and CDR2 SASEGT. The CDR3 extends over 13 amino acids. The ends were cut back, 1 base at V and 5 bases at J, with 9 bases in the middle. CDR3 amino acids: CASSEDWWNEQYF. The CDR3 DNA reads as TGTGCCAGCAGTGAAGACTGGTGGAACGAGCAGTACTTC.

The J gene is TRBJ1-2, the V gene TRBV27; D not resolved. Looked up from germline, CDR1 is MNHEY and CDR2 is SMNVEV (reference sequence). The CDR3 loop spans 15 amino acids. The V end lost 5 bases, the J end lost 5 bases, and 18 bases lay between the germline ends. CDR3 loop: CASSLKTTTIYGYTF. The CDR3 nucleotides are TGTGCCAGCAGTCTCAAGACAACCACTATTTATGGCTACACCTTC.

This clone was observed a single time. V usage is TRBV7-8 and J usage is TRBJ2-2, with TRBD2 as a possible D gene (5 bases). V was clipped by 1 base and J by 5 bases, with 17 bases between them. There are 17 residues in the CDR3. Germline values: CDR1 SGHVS, CDR2 FQNEAQ. The CDR3 DNA reads as TGTGCCAGCAGCTTAGGTTCCAGCGGAGCGTCAACCGGGGAGCTGTTTTTT. Translated, it gives CASSLGSSGASTGELFF.

Points on this clone: Other DNA variants within this sample encode the same CDR3. V gene TRBV7-9 combines with J gene TRBJ2-7; possibly TRBD1 or TRBD2 for D (5 bases each). This CDR3 comprises 13 residues. Trimming left V 3 bases short and J 3 bases short, with 9 bases between. The germline V gene has CDR1 SEHNR and CDR2 FQNEAQ (reference sequence). CDR3 residues: CASSLGPSYEQYF. The CDR3 DNA is TGTGCCAGCAGCTTGGGACCCAGCTACGAGCAGTACTTC.

CDR3: CASKGWNDQGADTIYF. In nucleotides, the CDR3 is TGTGCCAGCAAGGGGTGGAATGATCAGGGGGCGGACACCATATATTTT. The chain uses TRBV28 and TRBJ1-3, with 8 nucleotides matching TRBD1. Trimming took 7 bases from V and 8 from J; bases not matched to a gene: 16. The CDR3 spans 16 residues. Germline V lookup: CDR1 MDHEN, CDR2 SYDVKM.

The J gene is TRBJ1-5, the V gene TRBV6-5; D is uncertain. V was pared by 0 bases and J by 3 bases, with 6 bases between. CDR1 MNHEY and CDR2 SVGAGI come from the germline V gene. The CDR3 is made up of 14 amino acids. CDR3 nucleotides: TGTGCCAGCAGTTACTCGCAGACCAATCAGCCCCAGCATTTT. Its translation: CASSYSQTNQPQHF.

The rearrangement links TRBV28 to TRBJ2-7; 7 nucleotides agree with TRBD1. V shed 6 bases, J shed 0 bases, and the junction held 5 bases outside the gene matches. This CDR3 contains 14 residues. Germline values: CDR1 MDHEN, CDR2 SYDVKM. The CDR3 reads CASRKTGSSYEQYF. In nucleotides, the CDR3 is TGTGCCAGCAGGAAGACAGGGAGCTCCTACGAGCAGTACTTC.

The chain is built from TRBV21-1 and TRBJ2-2. TRBV21-1 is a pseudogene. The CDR3 loop spans 13 amino acids. Here the CDR3 reads CASSKFGSGELFF. The CDR3 DNA reads as TGTGCCAGCAGCAAGTTTGGTTCCGGGGAGCTGTTTTTT.

This rearrangement joins TRBV11-2 to TRBJ1-5; D is uncertain. V was trimmed by 1 base and J by 11 bases, leaving 12 bases between them. The CDR3 totals 13 residues. The germline V gene has CDR1 SGHAT and CDR2 FQNNGV. This CDR3 is CASSLGAAQAQHF. Written as DNA, the CDR3 is TGTGCCAGCAGCTTAGGGGCGGCGCAGGCCCAGCATTTT. The whole variable domain, remainder taken from reference TRBV11-2 and TRBJ1-5, is EAGVAQSPRYKIIEKRQSVAFWCNPISGHATLYWYQQILGQGPKLLIQFQNNGVVDDSQLPKDRFSAERLKGVDSTLKIQPAKLEDSAVYLCASSLGAAQAQHFGDGTRLSIL.

The CDR3 spells CASSPGPVSYNEQFF. The CDR3 DNA reads TGTGCCAGCAGCCCCGGGCCTGTCTCCTACAATGAGCAGTTCTTC. This sequence joins TRBV7-9 and TRBJ2-1; the D is unclear. Germline V CDR1 and CDR2: SEHNR, FQNEAQ (reference sequence). The CDR3 has 15 residues. Deletions cut 5 bases from V and 0 bases from J, with 11 bases between.